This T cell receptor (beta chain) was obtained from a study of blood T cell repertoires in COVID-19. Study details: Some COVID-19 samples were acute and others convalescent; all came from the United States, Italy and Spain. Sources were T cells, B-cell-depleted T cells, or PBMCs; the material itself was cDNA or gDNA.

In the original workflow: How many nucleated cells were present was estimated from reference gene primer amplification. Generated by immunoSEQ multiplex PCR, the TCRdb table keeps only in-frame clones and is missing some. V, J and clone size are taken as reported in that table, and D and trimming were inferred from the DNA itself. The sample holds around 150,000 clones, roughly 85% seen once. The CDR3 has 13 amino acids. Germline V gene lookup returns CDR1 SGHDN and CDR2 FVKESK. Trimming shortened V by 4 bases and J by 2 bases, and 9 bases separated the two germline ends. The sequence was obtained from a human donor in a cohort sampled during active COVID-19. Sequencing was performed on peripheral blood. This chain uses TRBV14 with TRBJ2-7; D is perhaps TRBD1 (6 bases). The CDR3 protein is CASSPTGTYEQYF. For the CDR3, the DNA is TGTGCCAGCAGCCCCACAGGGACCTACGAGCAGTACTTC.